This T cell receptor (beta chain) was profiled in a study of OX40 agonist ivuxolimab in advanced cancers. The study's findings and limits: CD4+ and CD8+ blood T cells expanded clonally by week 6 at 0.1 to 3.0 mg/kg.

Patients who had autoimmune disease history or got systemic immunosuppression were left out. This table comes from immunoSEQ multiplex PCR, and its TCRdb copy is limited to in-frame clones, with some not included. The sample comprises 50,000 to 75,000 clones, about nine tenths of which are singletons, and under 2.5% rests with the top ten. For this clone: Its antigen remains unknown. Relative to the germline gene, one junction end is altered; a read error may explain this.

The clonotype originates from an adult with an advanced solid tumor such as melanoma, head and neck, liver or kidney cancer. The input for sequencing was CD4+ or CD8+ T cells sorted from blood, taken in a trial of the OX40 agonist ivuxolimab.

CDR3: CASTNGQGVRDF. The CDR3 nucleotides are TGTGCCAGCACTAATGGACAGGGGGTGAGGGACTTC. The chain uses TRBV6-1 and TRBJ2-7; 10 positions agree with TRBD1. Germline values: CDR1 MNHNS, CDR2 SASEGT. This CDR3 contains 12 residues.